The present T cell receptor beta chain was sequenced within a study of T cells in tuberculosis. Study information: In South Africa, adults with active tuberculosis were compared with IGRA-negative and latently infected IGRA-positive adolescents.

A note on this clone: Antigen: not known.

The CDR3 extends over 14 amino acids. The germline V and J ends were trimmed by 5 bases and 3 bases, with 11 bases remaining between them. Germline loops: CDR1 LNHDA, CDR2 SQIVND (reference sequence). Assay used: immunoSEQ multiplex PCR; TCRdb lists only in-frame clones, some missing. The repertoire holds about 34,000 clones, with approximately 96% as singletons. General study results and limits: Classification accuracy was 87% (AUROC over 0.85) with the GMM-specific repertoire. Smaller alpha distances in active tuberculosis partly reflected shorter CDR3-alpha lengths.

Sequenced sample: PBMCs. The J gene is TRBJ1-5, the V gene TRBV19; D may be TRBD1 (6 bases). The TCR sequence derives from a donor aged 10-29 years with latent tuberculosis or without tuberculosis infection. In nucleotides, the CDR3 is TGTGCCAGTAGTCTTGGGGGCTACAATCAGCCCCAGCATTTT. Its translation: CASSLGGYNQPQHF.